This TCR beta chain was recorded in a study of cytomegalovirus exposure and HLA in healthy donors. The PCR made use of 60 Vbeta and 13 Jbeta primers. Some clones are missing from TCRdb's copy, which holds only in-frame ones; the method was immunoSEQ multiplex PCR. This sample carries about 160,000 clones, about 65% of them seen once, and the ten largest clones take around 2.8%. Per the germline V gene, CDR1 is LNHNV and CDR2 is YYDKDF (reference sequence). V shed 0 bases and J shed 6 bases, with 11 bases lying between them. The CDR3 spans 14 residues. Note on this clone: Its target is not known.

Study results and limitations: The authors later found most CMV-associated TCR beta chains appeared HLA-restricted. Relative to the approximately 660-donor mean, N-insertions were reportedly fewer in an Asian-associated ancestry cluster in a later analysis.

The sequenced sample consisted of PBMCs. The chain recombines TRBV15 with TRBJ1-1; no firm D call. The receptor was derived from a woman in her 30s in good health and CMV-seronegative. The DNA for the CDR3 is TGTGCCACCAGCAGAGAGGCGGTCCGGCCTGAAGCTTTCTTT. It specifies CATSREAVRPEAFF.